Below are 21 T cell receptor beta chains sequenced from a single sample in a study of cytomegalovirus exposure and HLA in healthy donors. PCR used 60 Vbeta primers and 13 Jbeta primers. The repertoire was sequenced with immunoSEQ multiplex PCR; TCRdb's copy has only in-frame clones and lacks some. This table holds some 150,000 clones, 64% found once. Sample: PBMCs. The receptors come from a woman aged 25 to 39 in good health and CMV-seropositive.

This clone was observed a few times. The chain recombines TRBV7-6 with TRBJ2-5; 7 bases map to TRBD1. This CDR3 has 14 amino acids. Losses at the gene ends were 5 bases for V and 4 bases for J; bases not matched to a gene: 7. The germline gives CDR1 SGHVS, CDR2 FNYEAQ. CDR3 sequence (DNA): TGTGCCAGCAGCGAAGACAGGGAGTTAGAGACCCAGTACTTC. Translated: CASSEDRELETQYF.

This rearrangement joins TRBV5-1 to TRBJ1-1; D possibly corresponds to TRBD1 (6 bases). Germline CDR1 reads SGHRS; CDR2 reads YFSETQ. This CDR3 has 14 amino acids. Deletions cut 4 bases from V and 2 bases from J, with 12 bases between. In nucleotides, the CDR3 is TGCGCCAGCAGCGTGATGGGACAAAACACTGAAGCTTTCTTT. This gives the protein CASSVMGQNTEAFF.

CDR3 bases: TGTGCCAGCAGTGAATTCTCTAGCGGGAGTATCGGCGAGCAGTACTTC. This codes for CASSEFSSGSIGEQYF. The chain links TRBV25-1 to TRBJ2-7, with 10 bases identical to TRBD2. The CDR3 is 16 residues long. CDR1 is MGHDK and CDR2 is SYGVNS in the germline V gene. The trim removed 1 base at V and 6 bases at J, leaving 9 bases unmatched.

The V call is TRBV6-6, the J call TRBJ2-5, with a tentative D call TRBD2 (6 bases). This CDR3 has 16 residues. Germline V lookup: CDR1 MNHNY, CDR2 SVGAGI (reference sequence). Trimming removed 3 bases from V and 1 base from J, with 15 bases in between. This CDR3 is CASSYFAAGPQETQYF. The CDR3 DNA reads TGTGCCAGCAGTTATTTTGCGGCGGGACCCCAAGAGACCCAGTACTTC.

The chain carries TRBV5-1 and TRBJ2-7; 8 bases agree with TRBD2. The CDR3 runs to 13 residues. After removal of 4 bases from V and 7 bases from J, the junction contained 7 bases not matched to a gene. Germline assignment: CDR1 SGHRS and CDR2 YFSETQ. CDR3 amino acids: CASSRAPGGEQYF. The CDR3 DNA is TGCGCCAGCAGCCGGGCTCCGGGGGGGGAGCAGTACTTC.

The rearrangement joins TRBV5-1 to TRBJ2-5; 8 nucleotides agree with TRBD1. Germline V gene sequence: CDR1 SGHRS, CDR2 YFSETQ. The trim removed 5 bases at V and 11 bases at J, leaving 11 bases unmatched. The CDR3 spans 13 residues. CDR3 sequence (DNA): TGCGCCAGCAGTACGCAGGGGGCCGAGGAGCAGTACTTC. It translates to CASSTQGAEEQYF.

The rearrangement joins TRBV27 to TRBJ2-7, with 7 bases that match TRBD2. The CDR3 has 16 amino acids. In germline, CDR1 is MNHEY, CDR2 SMNVEV (reference sequence). The V and J ends lost 6 bases and 7 bases, in that order; junction bases with no gene match: 18. Here the CDR3 reads CASRGWSAGRTSEQYF. CDR3 in DNA: TGTGCCAGCAGGGGATGGTCGGCCGGGAGGACGAGTGAGCAGTACTTC.

This chain joins TRBV27 and TRBJ2-5; D perhaps matches TRBD1 (5 bases). Near its end, the DNA agrees better with TRBJ2-7, so the J call may be wrong. There are 14 residues in the CDR3. CDR1 MNHEY and CDR2 SMNVEV come from the germline V gene (reference sequence). The CDR3 coding sequence is TGTGCCAGCAGTTTAAAGGGGCTCTCCTACGAGCAGTACTTC. Protein product: CASSLKGLSYEQYF.

The V gene is TRBV10-3, the J gene TRBJ2-2; D not resolved. Germline V CDR1 and CDR2: ENHRY, SYGVKD. CDR3 length: 15 amino acids. Trimming stripped 6 bases from V and 0 bases from J, with 11 bases between. Here the CDR3 reads CAIRPSLANTGELFF. Written as DNA, the CDR3 is TGTGCCATCAGGCCATCTCTAGCGAACACCGGGGAGCTGTTTTTT.

The chain couples TRBV19 to TRBJ2-6; possible D gene TRBD1, 6 bases. Trimming shortened V by 7 bases and J by 0 bases, and 10 bases separated the two germline ends. This CDR3 region has 15 residues. Germline CDR1 and CDR2: LNHDA and SQIVND (reference sequence). The CDR3 loop is CASTTGRSGANVLTF. CDR3 sequence (DNA): TGTGCCAGTACGACAGGCCGCTCTGGGGCCAACGTCCTGACTTTC.

The V and J genes are TRBV5-1 and TRBJ1-1, with D hard to call. CDR1 and CDR2 (germline): SGHRS, YFSETQ. CDR3 length: 13 amino acids. The V gene lost 3 bases and the J gene lost 0 bases, with 6 bases spanning the gap. In DNA, the CDR3 is TGCGCCAGCAGCTCTAGATTGAACACTGAAGCTTTCTTT. The encoded protein is CASSSRLNTEAFF. Full variable domain (rest looked up from reference TRBV5-1 and TRBJ1-1): KAGVTQTPRYLIKTRGQQVTLSCSPISGHRSVSWYQQTPGQGLQFLFEYFSETQRNKGNFPGRFSGRQFSNSRSEMNVSTLELGDSALYLCASSSRLNTEAFFGQGTRLTVV.

This clone has only a few counts. The chain employs TRBV7-9 and TRBJ1-5; TRBD1 agrees at 7 bases. There are 17 residues in the CDR3. The J segment lost 0 bases and the V segment lost 1 base, leaving 6 bases of the junction unmatched. The germline gives CDR1 SEHNR, CDR2 FQNEAQ (reference sequence). Here the CDR3 reads CASSLGTGAYSNQPQHF. CDR3 bases: TGTGCCAGCAGCTTAGGGACAGGCGCCTATAGCAATCAGCCCCAGCATTTT.

The genes are TRBV29-1 and TRBJ2-3; D gene ambiguous. Germline lookup yields CDR1 SQVTM and CDR2 ANQGSEA. V was trimmed by 8 bases and J by 6 bases, leaving 18 bases between them. The CDR3 runs 13 residues. The CDR3 reads CSLGPRLSDTQYF. The CDR3 DNA reads as TGCAGCCTTGGACCCCGACTTTCGGATACGCAGTATTTT.

The CDR3 coding sequence is TGTGCCAGCAGCTTGGCCCCTCTGTCCTACGAGCAGTACTTC. This encodes CASSLAPLSYEQYF. J is TRBJ2-5 and V is TRBV5-6; D is undetermined. The J call may be wrong; the DNA end is better matched by TRBJ2-7. CDR1 is SGHDT, CDR2 YYEEEE, per germline. The CDR3 is 14 residues long.

The sample holds a few counts of this clone. CDR3 sequence (DNA): TGCAGTGCTAGAGCCCCGAGGGAGCAGTACTTC. It encodes CSARAPREQYF. The chain recombines TRBV20-1 with TRBJ2-7; D ambiguous. The germline V gene encodes CDR1 DFQATT and CDR2 SNEGSKA (reference sequence). The length of the CDR3 is 11 residues. V dropped 1 base and J dropped 7 bases, with 8 bases sitting between them.

The chain employs TRBV7-9 and TRBJ2-1; D is undetermined. The germline V and J ends were trimmed by 1 base and 0 bases, with 7 bases remaining between them. The CDR3 runs to 15 residues. Germline CDR1 is SEHNR and CDR2 is FQNEAQ (reference sequence). The CDR3 reads CASSLDIRSYNEQFF. The CDR3 bases are TGTGCCAGCAGCTTAGACATCCGCTCCTACAATGAGCAGTTCTTC.

The chain links TRBV7-9 to TRBJ1-2, with a weak D call TRBD1 (6 bases). CDR1 and CDR2 from the germline V gene are SEHNR and FQNEAQ (reference sequence). The CDR3 is 11 amino acids. V was clipped by 4 bases and J by 8 bases, with 8 bases between them. The CDR3: CASSSRGGYTF. CDR3 nucleotide sequence: TGTGCCAGCAGCTCCAGGGGCGGCTACACCTTC. The full variable domain, in which reference TRBV7-9 and TRBJ1-2 provide the parts outside the CDR3, is DTGVSQNPRHKITKRGQNVTFRCDPISEHNRLYWYRQTLGQGPEFLTYFQNEAQLEKSRLLSDRFSAERPKGSFSTLEIQRTEQGDSAMYLCASSSRGGYTFGSGTRLTVV.

The V and J genes are TRBV30 and TRBJ2-5, with TRBD1 matching 10 bases. The CDR3 consists of 19 residues. V shed 4 bases, J shed 3 bases, and the junction held 20 bases outside the gene matches. The germline CDR1 and CDR2 sequences are GTSNPN and SVGIG (reference sequence). CDR3 bases: TGTGCCTGGAAACGGGATACGGGACAGGGGACATACTATGAAGAGACCCAGTACTTC. Its protein product is CAWKRDTGQGTYYEETQYF.

V usage is TRBV2 and J usage is TRBJ2-1; 10 bases map to TRBD2. Germline V gene data show CDR1 as SNHLY and CDR2 as FYNNEI. This CDR3 spans 16 amino acids. The V segment lost 2 bases and the J segment 1 base; nucleotides outside the gene matches: 2. The CDR3 is CASSEPSGSSYNEQFF. Here the CDR3 DNA reads TGTGCCAGCAGTGAACCTAGCGGGAGTTCCTACAATGAGCAGTTCTTC.

This clone was counted once. The rearrangement joins TRBV5-4 to TRBJ1-2; 8 nucleotides align to TRBD1. The CDR3 has 16 residues. The germline V gene encodes CDR1 SGHNT and CDR2 YYREEE (reference sequence). After removal of 0 bases from V and 4 bases from J, the junction contained 8 bases not matched to a gene. CDR3 in amino acids: CASSLGLGQGSYGYTF. The DNA for the CDR3 is TGTGCCAGCAGCTTGGGTTTAGGACAGGGCTCCTATGGCTACACCTTC.

There are a few counts of this clone. This chain links TRBV5-4 with TRBJ2-3; D is possibly TRBD2 (6 bases). V was clipped by 2 bases and J by 0 bases, with 16 bases between them. The CDR3 runs 17 residues. Germline assignment: CDR1 SGHNT and CDR2 YYREEE (reference sequence). The DNA of the CDR3 is TGTGCCAGCAGCTTCCGGCAAACTGCGGGAAGCACAGATACGCAGTATTTT. Amino acids: CASSFRQTAGSTDTQYF.